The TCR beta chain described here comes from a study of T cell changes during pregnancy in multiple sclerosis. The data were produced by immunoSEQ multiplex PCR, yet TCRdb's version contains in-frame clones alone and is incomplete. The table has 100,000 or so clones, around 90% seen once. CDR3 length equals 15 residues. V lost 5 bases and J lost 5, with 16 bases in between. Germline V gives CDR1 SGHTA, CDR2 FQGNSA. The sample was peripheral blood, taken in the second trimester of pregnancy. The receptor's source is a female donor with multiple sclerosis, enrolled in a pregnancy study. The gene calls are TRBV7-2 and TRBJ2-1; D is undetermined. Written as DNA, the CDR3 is TGTGCCAGCAGCCGAACATGGGCCAACCACAATGAGCAGTTCTTC. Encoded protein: CASSRTWANHNEQFF.